A selection of T cell receptor beta chains follows, all from one sample in a study of cytomegalovirus exposure and HLA in healthy donors. Here immunoSEQ multiplex PCR was the method, and the copy in TCRdb shows in-frame clones only, minus some. Of over 150,000 clones detected, roughly nine tenths appear once; the ten largest clones hold under 4.5%. Sample: PBMCs. These receptors were taken from a man aged 18 to 29 in good health and CMV-seropositive. The CDR3 runs from the conserved cysteine through the conserved F or W. Each record gives: clone size, J gene, CDR3 length, V gene, CDR3 protein. Where a row states a size, it is once, few, many or the class of an expanded clone; other rows omit it.

-,TRBJ2-5,15,TRBV19,CASSIRGQGAETQYF
-,TRBJ2-5,14,TRBV7-6,CASSFGGSWETQYF
-,TRBJ2-3,15,TRBV2,CASRGGTGKWDTQYF
once,TRBJ2-5,15,TRBV5-1,CASSGGLAGGETQYF
-,TRBJ2-2,17,TRBV18,CASSPPGLAGVAGELFF
-,TRBJ1-1,14,TRBV7-6,CASSLREADTEAFF
-,TRBJ1-4,14,TRBV7-2,CARAEGPLGEKLFF
-,TRBJ2-7,13,TRBV30,CACGTGRSYEQYF
-,TRBJ2-1,15,TRBV12-5,CASGGHLAGGNEQFF
-,TRBJ2-7,15,TRBV6-5,CASSYGGGVGYEQYF
-,TRBJ2-1,17,TRBV18,CASSPSVLREGRNEQFF
-,TRBJ2-7,14,TRBV19,CATMDRASSYEQYF
once,TRBJ2-2,14,TRBV7-9,CASSPSLAPGELFF
-,TRBJ2-5,20,TRBV4-1,CASSQAPGASGVSYQETQYF
-,TRBJ2-3,16,TRBV18,CASSPSTGSSTDTQYF
few,TRBJ2-1,15,TRBV6-5,CASSRRSSGGGEQFF
-,TRBJ2-3,13,TRBV14,CASKNRAADTQYF
once,TRBJ2-7,15,TRBV11-2,CASSLTGTGFYEQYF
-,TRBJ2-1,12,TRBV6-6,CASSYGPDEQFF
-,TRBJ2-7,13,TRBV5-1,CASSRDRGREQYF
-,TRBJ2-1,16,TRBV9,CASSSGETSGDNEQFF
-,TRBJ2-7,16,TRBV19,CASSIASDGRWREQYF
-,TRBJ2-1,14,TRBV5-4,CASSNGTGLGEQFF
-,TRBJ2-2,17,TRBV9,CASSLNYGTGGTGELFF
few,TRBJ2-7,15,TRBV29-1,CSVTERDSFSYEQYF